These 10 T cell receptor beta chains originate from one sample sequenced in a study of shared clonotypes between healthy human individuals (dated by TCRdb to 2020 to 2022). Libraries were prepared through the immunoSEQ multiplex PCR assay. TCRdb provides this immuneACCESS table in a form limited to in-frame rearrangements. Some clones are lacking; in checked studies, under half of them reflect an unresolved V gene, and why the rest are absent is not known. This sample lists 2 million to 2.5 million clones; about 94% were detected once. The ten largest make up about 0.13% of the sample. Sample: naive CD4+ T cells sorted from blood. The label giving this sample's cell subset or site can be read as: CD45RA+ positively selected. The receptors were gathered from a man between 18 and 35 years old in good health.

V usage is TRBV4-3 and J usage is TRBJ2-3; D tentatively fits TRBD1 or TRBD2 (5 bases each). V was clipped by 6 bases and J by 2 bases, with 15 bases between them. The CDR3 contains 15 residues. Germline V gene sequence: CDR1 LGHNA, CDR2 YSLEER. CDR3 coding DNA: TGCGCCAGCAGGCTTGGGGGTAGCCTCACAGATACGCAGTATTTT. This codes for CASRLGGSLTDTQYF.

The chain carries TRBV25-1 and TRBJ2-5; 10 nucleotides agree with TRBD1. V lost 6 bases to trimming and J lost 4 bases; unmatched junction nucleotides: 5. The CDR3 extends over 14 amino acids. Germline CDR1 and CDR2: MGHDK and SYGVNS. The CDR3 sequence: CASRMTGGIETQYF. For the CDR3, the DNA is TGTGCCAGCAGAATGACAGGGGGCATAGAGACCCAGTACTTC. Full variable domain (missing parts from reference TRBV25-1 and TRBJ2-5): EADIYQTPRYLVIGTGKKITLECSQTMGHDKMYWYQQDPGMELHLIHYSYGVNSTEKGDLSSESTVSRIRTEHFPLTLESARPSHTSQYLCASRMTGGIETQYFGPGTRLLVL.

CDR3 bases: TGTGCCAGCAGTTTCCCCGGGGGGAGGGAGCAGTACTTC. This encodes CASSFPGGREQYF. The chain recombines TRBV25-1 with TRBJ2-7; 7 bases are shared with TRBD2. Germline V gene data show CDR1 as MGHDK and CDR2 as SYGVNS. The V and J ends lost 5 bases and 7 bases, in that order; junction bases with no gene match: 8. CDR3 size: 13 residues.

This clone showed up just once. J is TRBJ2-1 and V is TRBV5-1; no firm D call. The CDR3 runs 15 residues. Trimming left V 4 bases short and J 10 bases short, with 21 bases between. Looked up from germline, CDR1 is SGHRS and CDR2 is YFSETQ. The CDR3 nucleotides are TGCGCCAGCAGCGCCCGGTGGCCCGCAGCTGAGGAGCAGTTCTTC. It translates to CASSARWPAAEEQFF.

V usage is TRBV10-3 and J usage is TRBJ2-1; 7 bases match TRBD1. This CDR3 has 15 amino acids. The V gene's germline CDR1 is ENHRY and CDR2 SYGVKD. V was clipped by 5 bases and J by 2 bases; unmatched bases: 6. The chain's CDR3 is CAISLQGSAYNEQFF. The CDR3 DNA follows: TGTGCCATCAGTTTACAGGGGTCTGCCTACAATGAGCAGTTCTTC.

This rearrangement joins TRBV10-3 to TRBJ2-1, with no clear D. The CDR3 is made up of 11 amino acids. Germline-derived CDR1 and CDR2 are ENHRY and SYGVKD. V dropped 3 bases and J dropped 11 bases, with 8 bases sitting between them. The CDR3 DNA is TGTGCCATCAGTGATGGCCTGAAGCAGTTCTTC. It codes for CAISDGLKQFF.

The chain joins TRBV5-6 to TRBJ1-2; D is unclear. This CDR3 region has 15 residues. V lost 0 bases and J lost 4, with 13 bases in between. From germline, CDR1 is SGHDT and CDR2 YYEEEE. The CDR3 sequence is CASSLGQSTPYGYTF. As DNA, the CDR3 is TGTGCCAGCAGCTTGGGCCAGTCTACACCCTATGGCTACACCTTC.

The rearrangement links TRBV5-1 to TRBJ1-1; TRBD1 matches at 7 bases. V shed 4 bases and J 0 bases; nucleotides not matched to a gene: 12. CDR3 length: 17 residues. Per the germline V gene, CDR1 is SGHRS and CDR2 is YFSETQ. DNA of the CDR3: TGCGCCAGCAGCACCTATGGGACAGTTGATGTGAACACTGAAGCTTTCTTT. Protein product: CASSTYGTVDVNTEAFF.

The gene calls are TRBV15 and TRBJ2-7; D unclear. Germline assignment: CDR1 LNHNV and CDR2 YYDKDF (reference sequence). V lost 2 bases and J 5 bases, leaving 10 bases between the germline ends. The CDR3 sequence is 13 residues long. CDR3 amino acids: CATSRLGRDEQYF. CDR3 sequence (DNA): TGTGCCACCAGCAGATTAGGCCGTGACGAGCAGTACTTC.

The rearrangement uses TRBV2 and TRBJ2-7; D might be TRBD2 (5 bases). In germline, CDR1 is SNHLY, CDR2 FYNNEI. This CDR3 is built from 15 residues. With 9 bases removed from V and 2 bases from J, the gap between germline ends came to 20 bases. The CDR3 DNA sequence: TGTGCCAGTAGTCCCTTAGCGAGTGGGGCCTACGAGCAGTACTTC. Residues: CASSPLASGAYEQYF.